Described below is a single TCR beta chain sequence and its context. No antigen is known for it. The input lacks base qualities; no much larger clone sits a single base away. The germline V gene (reference sequence) gives CDR1 as SEHNR and CDR2 as FQNEAQ. Trimming takes 0 bases off V and 5 bases off J; junction bases not matched to a gene: 7. The CDR3 numbers 16 residues from cysteine through phenylalanine. Only CDR3 DNA is held: 48 bases, read in frame from base 1. CD8 naive samples were CD45RO-negative cells positively selected for CCR7, giving a CD45RA+CCR7+ population that excluded TemRA cells. The donors were healthy, HIV-negative adults who had no recently reported acute infections or vaccinations. All donors were Caucasian adults living in Nashville, Tennessee, USA. Blood was collected by leukapheresis, and PBMCs were isolated by Ficoll-Histopaque density gradient centrifugation and then cryopreserved in liquid nitrogen vapor phase. Purity and quantity of every magnetically sorted T cell population were checked by analytical flow cytometry. Genomic DNA was isolated from each sorted fraction and quantified by UV absorbance on a Nanodrop 2000c.

This sample stems from a study of shared clonotypes between healthy human individuals (dated by TCRdb to the early 2020s). With regard to the full study: A few men and a couple of women, aged 18 to 49 years, made up the cohort. For each donor, three plates each were used for CD4 naive and CD4 memory, two plates were used for CD8 naive, and one plate was used for CD8 memory. Blood TCR repertoires of 5 or 6 healthy adults were deeply sequenced to estimate repertoire size and the extent of clonotype sharing between individuals. To increase sequencing depth and limit assay-specific biases, TCR repertoire library preparation and sequencing were carried out by different laboratories using diverse techniques. Leukapheresis yielded between about 0.9 and 9 billion PBMCs per donor. Paper-wide results and their limitations: Estimated clonotype richness was generally larger for naive than for memory subsets. Sampling was limited to blood, and TCR repertoires in tissue likely differ from TCR repertoires in blood. Incomplete sequencing was indicated by rarefaction of sorted-subset datasets, despite the large sequencing depth. Based on pairwise subsampling, the degree of clonotype sharing among donors was expected to be affected by sequencing depth. Higher generation probabilities were observed for clonotypes shared by all four sorted-subset donors than for non-shared clonotypes. The small number of donors limited the genetic and exposure-history diversity represented. Across a handful of donors, approximately 5% of naive CD4, more than 3% of naive CD8, 2.3% of memory CD4, and about 0.44% of memory CD8 clonotypes were shared.

Using the deep immunoSEQ assay, multiplex PCR amplified TCR CDR3 regions from genomic DNA. Extracted genomic DNA from each cell subset was distributed evenly across all wells of several immunoSEQ 96-well plates, and each plate was treated as a replicate. For sorted subsets, around 0.2 ug genomic DNA, equal to 25,000 to 35,000 T cell genomes, was loaded into each replicate PCR. Purified libraries were quantified with a Qubit 3.0 fluorometer, sized on a Bioanalyzer 2100, and re-quantified with the KAPA Library Quantification kit. Every immunoSEQ 96-well plate was sequenced on a dedicated single-read 150-cycle Illumina NextSeq 550 flow cell. Concerning the study's data processing: Because only junctional sequences without quality scores were contained in the immunoSEQ output, filtering matching that applied to full-length reads could not be performed. To assign V/J genes and CDR3, sequences were annotated against IMGT germline references using PyIR, a Python wrapper for IgBLAST v1.9. Any read was removed if the V/J assignment was weak (E-value above 1e-6), the CDR3 was missing, or the read contained stop codons, out-of-frame junctions, or ambiguous translated residues. V3J clonotypes were defined as sequences sharing the same inferred V gene, J gene, and CDR3 amino acid sequence. Percentage overlap between repertoires was computed as shared unique clonotypes divided by the size of the smaller repertoire. RTK rarefaction, the Chao1 estimator, and Recon v2.1 estimates of unobserved clonotypes were used to assess repertoire richness. OLGA was used to compute generation probabilities for all TCRbeta clonotypes that the gDNA method yielded from four donors. The table comes from immuneACCESS by way of TCRdb, which keeps in-frame sequences with V and J called. Part of the clones is missing from these tables; in studies checked, under half for an unresolved V gene and the rest for unknown reasons. V and J calls and clone size follow that table, whereas D and trimming were derived from the DNA. In this sample the table shows about 700,000 clones, roughly 94% of which occur a single time. About 24% of the sample rests with the top ten.

The receptor was derived from a man aged 25 to 45 in good health. Here the chain combines TRBV7-9 and TRBJ2-5; 9 of the junction bases match TRBD1. The sample was naive CD8+ T cells sorted from blood. The sample's cell subset or site, from its label and the paper: CD45RA+CCR7+. The CDR3 here reads CASSLAQGAVHETQYF. The DNA reads as follows: TGTGCCAGCAGCTTAGCACAGGGGGCGGTTCACGAGACCCAGTACTTC.